This record concerns one T cell receptor (beta chain) sequence. Its target is not known. This entry comes from a study of T cell responses to AZD1222 COVID-19 vaccine. Findings and limits, study-wide: Seropositive status at baseline applied to only six AZD1222 recipients. Spike-specific TCR breadth and depth grew following two AZD1222 doses. A mostly white British donor set with more females was recruited, and clonal diversity was possibly underestimated. All repertoire sampling was performed exclusively after the peak T cell response.

Trimming removed 2 bases at V and 7 bases at J, with 17 bases between. This CDR3 comprises 14 residues. The germline V gene encodes CDR1 GTSNPN and CDR2 SVGIG (reference sequence). Profiling relied on immunoSEQ multiplex PCR, and the TCRdb table lists in-frame clones only, not all of them. Of some 140,000 clones listed, approximately 92% are singletons. This rearrangement joins TRBV30 to TRBJ1-1, with D perhaps matching TRBD1 (5 bases). The sequenced sample was peripheral blood, obtained 28 days after the second AZD1222 dose. The receptor was isolated from an adult who received the AZD1222 COVID-19 vaccine. The CDR3, as DNA: TGTGCCTGGAGTTATGGGGCCGGGGGTAGTGAAGCTTTCTTT. Translation gives CAWSYGAGGSEAFF.